This TCR beta chain stems from a study of regulatory T cells in long-lasting Graves disease. Background on the study: Those with persistent Graves' disease had received antithyroid drugs for over 5 years with positive TSH receptor antibodies.

This clonotype was observed a few times. Its antigen remains unidentified. Study findings and constraints: Only peripheral blood was studied, not thyroid tissue. Less diverse TCR repertoires were seen in persistent Graves' patients than in newly diagnosed ones.

The ends were cut back, 2 bases at V and 2 bases at J, with 12 bases in the middle. Germline CDR1 reads SQVTM; CDR2 reads ANQGSEA. CDR3 length: 14 residues. Documented time point: persistent/refractory GD, antithyroid drugs over 5 years with positive TRAb. RNA isolated from PBMCs was used to make the TCR library. Enrollment of patients was through an endocrinology department in Xi'an, China. Combining iRepertoire HTBI primers with Arm-PCR of CDR3 regions, the authors built TCR beta libraries. TCRdb fed the multiplex PCR reads into MiXCR, producing one record per CDR3 protein. Here the sample spans a few hundred thousand distinct CDR3 sequences, 23% being singletons.

The sequencing here drew on peripheral blood mononuclear cells (PBMCs), taken when the disease was refractory, from a patient treated with antithyroid drugs. V gene TRBV29-1 combines with J gene TRBJ1-2; D possibly corresponds to TRBD1 (5 bases). The TCR sequence derives from a female donor with Graves disease. CDR3 residues: CSVENRAGNYGYTF. In nucleotides, the CDR3 is TGCAGCGTTGAAAATAGGGCAGGGAACTATGGCTACACCTTC.